This T cell receptor (beta chain) was recovered during a study of OX40 agonist ivuxolimab in advanced cancers. Trimming stripped 6 bases from V and 7 bases from J, with 10 bases between. Germline CDR1 MNHNS, CDR2 SASEGT. CDR3 length equals 13 residues. Any history of autoimmune disease or systemic immunosuppression disqualified patients. The protocol was immunoSEQ multiplex PCR, while the TCRdb copy is restricted to in-frame clones and leaves out a portion. The repertoire holds tens of thousands of clones, with approximately 85% as singletons. The receptor was isolated from an adult with an advanced solid tumor such as melanoma, head and neck, liver or kidney cancer. The source was CD4+ or CD8+ T cells sorted from blood, collected in a trial of the OX40 agonist ivuxolimab. The V gene is TRBV6-1, the J gene TRBJ1-6, with unresolved D. This chain's CDR3 is CASRGSLNSPLHF. CDR3 nucleotides: TGTGCCAGCAGGGGCAGCCTAAATTCACCCCTCCACTTT.